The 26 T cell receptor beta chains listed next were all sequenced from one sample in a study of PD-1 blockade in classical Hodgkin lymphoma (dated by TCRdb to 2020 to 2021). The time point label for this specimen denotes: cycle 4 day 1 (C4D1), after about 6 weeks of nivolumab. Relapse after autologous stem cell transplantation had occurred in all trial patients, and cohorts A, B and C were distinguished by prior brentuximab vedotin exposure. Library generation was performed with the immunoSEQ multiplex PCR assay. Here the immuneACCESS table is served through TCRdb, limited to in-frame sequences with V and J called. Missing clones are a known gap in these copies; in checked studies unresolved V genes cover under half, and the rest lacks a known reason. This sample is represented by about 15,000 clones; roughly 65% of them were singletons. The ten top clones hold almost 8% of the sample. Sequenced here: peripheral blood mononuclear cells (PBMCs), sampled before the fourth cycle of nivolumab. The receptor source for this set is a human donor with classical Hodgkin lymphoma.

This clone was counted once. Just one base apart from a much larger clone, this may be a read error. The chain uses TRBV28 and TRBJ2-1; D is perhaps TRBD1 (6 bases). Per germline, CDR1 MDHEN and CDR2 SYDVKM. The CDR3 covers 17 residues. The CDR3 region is CVSSYLGQRIFYNEQFF. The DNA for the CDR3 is TGTGTCAGCAGTTACCTGGGACAACGAATATTCTACAATGAGCAGTTCTTC.

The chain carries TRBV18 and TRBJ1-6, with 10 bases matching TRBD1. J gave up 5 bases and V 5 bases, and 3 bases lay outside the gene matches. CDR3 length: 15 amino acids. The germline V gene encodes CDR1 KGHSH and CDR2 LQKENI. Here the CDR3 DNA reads TGTGCCAGCTCAGCCGGGACAGGGGATAATTCACCCCTCCACTTT. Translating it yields CASSAGTGDNSPLHF.

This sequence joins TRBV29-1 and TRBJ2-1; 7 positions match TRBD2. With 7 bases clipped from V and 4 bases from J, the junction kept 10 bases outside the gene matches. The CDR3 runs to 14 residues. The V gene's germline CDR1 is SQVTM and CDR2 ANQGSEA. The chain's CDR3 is CSGETSLEYNEQFF. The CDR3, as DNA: TGCAGCGGGGAGACTAGCCTAGAATACAATGAGCAGTTCTTC.

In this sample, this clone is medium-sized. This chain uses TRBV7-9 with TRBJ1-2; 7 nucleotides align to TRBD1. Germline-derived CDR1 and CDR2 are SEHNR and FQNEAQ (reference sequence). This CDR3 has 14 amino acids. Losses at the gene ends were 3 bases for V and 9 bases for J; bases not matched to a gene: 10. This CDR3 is CASSFDREARSYTF. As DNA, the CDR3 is TGTGCCAGCAGCTTCGACAGGGAGGCCCGAAGCTACACCTTC.

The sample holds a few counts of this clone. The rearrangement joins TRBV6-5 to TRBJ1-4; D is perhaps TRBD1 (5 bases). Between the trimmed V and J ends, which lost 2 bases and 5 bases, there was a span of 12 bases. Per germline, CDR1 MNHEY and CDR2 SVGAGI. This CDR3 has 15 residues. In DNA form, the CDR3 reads TGTGCCAGCAGTTACACTTGGGGCGCAAATGAAAAACTGTTTTTT. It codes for CASSYTWGANEKLFF.

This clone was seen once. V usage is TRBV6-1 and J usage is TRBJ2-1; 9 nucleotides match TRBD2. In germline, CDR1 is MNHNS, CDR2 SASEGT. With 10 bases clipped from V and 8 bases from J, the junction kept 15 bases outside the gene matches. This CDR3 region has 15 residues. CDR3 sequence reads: CATRDRGLASDEQFF. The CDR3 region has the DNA TGTGCCACCAGGGATAGAGGACTAGCGAGCGATGAGCAGTTCTTC.

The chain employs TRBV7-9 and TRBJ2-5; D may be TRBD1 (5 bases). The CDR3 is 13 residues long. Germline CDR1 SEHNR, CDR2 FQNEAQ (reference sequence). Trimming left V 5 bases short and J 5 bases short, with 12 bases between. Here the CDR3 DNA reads TGTGCCAGCAGCCGATCGACAGAGGAGACCCAGTACTTC. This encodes CASSRSTEETQYF. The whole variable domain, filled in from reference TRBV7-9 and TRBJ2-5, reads DTGVSQNPRHKITKRGQNVTFRCDPISEHNRLYWYRQTLGQGPEFLTYFQNEAQLEKSRLLSDRFSAERPKGSFSTLEIQRTEQGDSAMYLCASSRSTEETQYFGPGTRLLVL.

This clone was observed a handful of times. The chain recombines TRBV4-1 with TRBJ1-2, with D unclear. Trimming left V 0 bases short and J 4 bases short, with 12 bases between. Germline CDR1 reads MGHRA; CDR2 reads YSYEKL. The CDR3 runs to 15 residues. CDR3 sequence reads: CASSQDLSGTYGYTF. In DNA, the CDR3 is TGCGCCAGCAGCCAAGATCTATCAGGAACCTATGGCTACACCTTC.

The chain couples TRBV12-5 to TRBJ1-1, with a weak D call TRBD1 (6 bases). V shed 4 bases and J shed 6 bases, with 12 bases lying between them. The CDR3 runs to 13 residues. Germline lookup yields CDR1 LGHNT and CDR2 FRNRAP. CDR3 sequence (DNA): TGTGCTAGTGGTTATAACAGGGTCTCTGAAGCTTTCTTT. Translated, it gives CASGYNRVSEAFF. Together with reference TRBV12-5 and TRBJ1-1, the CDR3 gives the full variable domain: DARVTQTPRHKVTEMGQEVTMRCQPILGHNTVFWYRQTMMQGLELLAYFRNRAPLDDSGMPKDRFSAEMPDATLATLKIQPSEPRDSAVYFCASGYNRVSEAFFGQGTRLTVV.

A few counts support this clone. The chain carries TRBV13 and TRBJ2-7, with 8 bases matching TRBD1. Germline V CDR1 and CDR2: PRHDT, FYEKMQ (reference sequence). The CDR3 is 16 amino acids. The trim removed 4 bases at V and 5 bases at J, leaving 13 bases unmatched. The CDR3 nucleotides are TGTGCCAGCAGCTCCCACCTGATGGACAGGGACCACGAGCAGTACTTC. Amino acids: CASSSHLMDRDHEQYF. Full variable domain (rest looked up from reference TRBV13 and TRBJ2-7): AAGVIQSPRHLIKEKRETATLKCYPIPRHDTVYWYQQGPGQDPQFLISFYEKMQSDKGSIPDRFSAQQFSDYHSELNMSSLELGDSALYFCASSSHLMDRDHEQYFGPGTRLTVT.

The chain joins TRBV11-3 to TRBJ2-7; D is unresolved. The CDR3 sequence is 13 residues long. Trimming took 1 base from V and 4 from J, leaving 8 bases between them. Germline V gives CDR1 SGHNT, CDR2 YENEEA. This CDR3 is CASSLVGSYEQYF. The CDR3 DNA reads TGTGCCAGCAGCTTAGTCGGCAGTTACGAGCAGTACTTC.

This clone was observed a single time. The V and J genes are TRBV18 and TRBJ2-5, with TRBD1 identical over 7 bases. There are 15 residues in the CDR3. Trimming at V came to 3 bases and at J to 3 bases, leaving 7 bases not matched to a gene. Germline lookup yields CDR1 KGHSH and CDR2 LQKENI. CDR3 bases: TGTGCCAGCTCACCCGAAGACAGGGCTAAAGAGACCCAGTACTTC. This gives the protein CASSPEDRAKETQYF. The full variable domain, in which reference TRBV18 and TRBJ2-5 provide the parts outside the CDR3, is NAGVMQNPRHLVRRRGQEARLRCSPMKGHSHVYWYRQLPEEGLKFMVYLQKENIIDESGMPKERFSAEFPKEGPSILRIQQVVRGDSAAYFCASSPEDRAKETQYFGPGTRLLVL.

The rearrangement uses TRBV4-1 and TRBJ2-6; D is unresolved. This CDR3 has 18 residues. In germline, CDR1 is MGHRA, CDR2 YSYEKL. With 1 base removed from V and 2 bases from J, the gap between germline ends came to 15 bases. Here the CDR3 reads CASSQVDLGFTGANVLTF. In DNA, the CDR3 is TGCGCCAGCAGCCAAGTAGACCTAGGATTTACTGGGGCCAACGTCCTGACTTTC.

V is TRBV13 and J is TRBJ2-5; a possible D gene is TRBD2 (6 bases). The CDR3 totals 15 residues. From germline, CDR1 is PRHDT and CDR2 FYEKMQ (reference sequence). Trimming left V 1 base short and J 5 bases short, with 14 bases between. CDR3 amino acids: CASSLVGTPRETQYF. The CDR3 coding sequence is TGTGCCAGCAGCTTAGTAGGGACTCCACGGGAGACCCAGTACTTC.

CDR3 region: CASSRTGDNQPQHF. The DNA of the CDR3 is TGTGCCAGCAGCCGGACAGGGGACAATCAGCCCCAGCATTTT. This rearrangement joins TRBV16 to TRBJ1-5, with TRBD1 identical over 9 bases. With 4 bases clipped from V and 3 bases from J, the junction kept 1 base outside the gene matches. Germline V gives CDR1 KGHSY, CDR2 FQNENV. This CDR3 is 14 amino acids long.

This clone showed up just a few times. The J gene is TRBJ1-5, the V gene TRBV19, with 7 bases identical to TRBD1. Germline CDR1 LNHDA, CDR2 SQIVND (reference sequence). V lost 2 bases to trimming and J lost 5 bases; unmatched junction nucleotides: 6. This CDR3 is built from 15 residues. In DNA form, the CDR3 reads TGTGCCAGTAGTATATTTGAAGGGGGCCATCAGCCCCAGCATTTT. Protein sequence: CASSIFEGGHQPQHF. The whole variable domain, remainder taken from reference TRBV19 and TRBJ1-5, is DGGITQSPKYLFRKEGQNVTLSCEQNLNHDAMYWYRQDPGQGLRLIYYSQIVNDFQKGDIAEGYSVSREKKESFPLTVTSAQKNPTAFYLCASSIFEGGHQPQHFGDGTRLSIL.

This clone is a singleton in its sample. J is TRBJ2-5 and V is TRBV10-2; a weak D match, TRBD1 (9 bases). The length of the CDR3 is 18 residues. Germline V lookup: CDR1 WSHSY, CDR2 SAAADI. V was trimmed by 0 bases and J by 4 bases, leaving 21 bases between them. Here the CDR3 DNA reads TGCGCCAGCAGTGAGTCGGTAGCGGGACAGGGTGGACGAGAGACCCAGTACTTC. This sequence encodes CASSESVAGQGGRETQYF.

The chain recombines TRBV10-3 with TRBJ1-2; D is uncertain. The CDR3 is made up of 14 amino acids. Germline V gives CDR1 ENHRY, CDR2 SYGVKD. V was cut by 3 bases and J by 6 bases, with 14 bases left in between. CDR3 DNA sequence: TGTGCCATCAGTGATGGGCGGCCTCTCGATGGCTACACCTTC. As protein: CAISDGRPLDGYTF.

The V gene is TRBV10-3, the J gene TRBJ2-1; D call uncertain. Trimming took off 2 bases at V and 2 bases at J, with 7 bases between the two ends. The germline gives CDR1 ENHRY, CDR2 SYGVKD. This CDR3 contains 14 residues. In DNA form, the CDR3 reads TGTGCCATCAGTGAGGGACGCACCTACAATGAGCAGTTCTTC. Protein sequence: CAISEGRTYNEQFF.

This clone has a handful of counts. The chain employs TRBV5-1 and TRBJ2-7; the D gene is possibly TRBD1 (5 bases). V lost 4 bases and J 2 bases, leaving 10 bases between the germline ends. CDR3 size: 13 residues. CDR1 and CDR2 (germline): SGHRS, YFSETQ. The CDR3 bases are TGCGCCAGCAGCCTATGGACACCCTACGAGCAGTACTTC. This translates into CASSLWTPYEQYF.

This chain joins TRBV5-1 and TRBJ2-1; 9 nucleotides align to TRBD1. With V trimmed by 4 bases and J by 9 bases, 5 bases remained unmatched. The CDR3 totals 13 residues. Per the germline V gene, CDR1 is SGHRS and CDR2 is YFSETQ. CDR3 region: CASSHGTGSEQFF. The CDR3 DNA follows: TGCGCCAGCAGCCATGGGACAGGGTCTGAGCAGTTCTTC.

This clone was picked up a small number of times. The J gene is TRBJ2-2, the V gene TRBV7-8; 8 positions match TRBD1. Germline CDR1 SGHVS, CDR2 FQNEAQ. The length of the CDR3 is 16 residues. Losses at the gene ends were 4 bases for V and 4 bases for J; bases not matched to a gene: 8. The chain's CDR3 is CASSSQGQVATGELFF. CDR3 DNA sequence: TGTGCCAGCAGCTCTCAGGGACAGGTGGCCACCGGGGAGCTGTTTTTT.

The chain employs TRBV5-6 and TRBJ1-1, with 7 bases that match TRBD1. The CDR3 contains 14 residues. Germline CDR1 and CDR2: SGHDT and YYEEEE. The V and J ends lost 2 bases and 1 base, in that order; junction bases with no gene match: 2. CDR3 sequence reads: CASSFGQANTEAFF. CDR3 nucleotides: TGTGCCAGCAGCTTTGGACAGGCGAACACTGAAGCTTTCTTT.

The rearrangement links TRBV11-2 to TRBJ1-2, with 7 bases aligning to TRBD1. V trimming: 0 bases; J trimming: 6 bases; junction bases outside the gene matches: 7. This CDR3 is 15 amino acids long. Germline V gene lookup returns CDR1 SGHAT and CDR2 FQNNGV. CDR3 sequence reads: CASSLEGGGRDGYTF. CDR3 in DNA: TGTGCCAGCAGCTTAGAAGGGGGCGGGCGCGATGGCTACACCTTC.

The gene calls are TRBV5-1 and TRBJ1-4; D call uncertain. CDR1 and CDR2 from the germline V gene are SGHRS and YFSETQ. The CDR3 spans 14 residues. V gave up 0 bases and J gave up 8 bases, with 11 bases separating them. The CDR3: CASSLEMGWEKLFF. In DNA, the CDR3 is TGCGCCAGCAGCTTGGAGATGGGGTGGGAAAAACTGTTTTTT.

The chain's CDR3 is CASSQGLVTQETQYF. The CDR3 nucleotides are TGCGCCAGCAGCCAAGGTTTGGTAACCCAAGAGACCCAGTACTTC. This chain uses TRBV4-1 with TRBJ2-5; D gene unclear. This CDR3 spans 15 amino acids. V lost 1 base and J lost 1, with 10 bases in between. The germline CDR1 and CDR2 sequences are MGHRA and YSYEKL.